These 6 T cell receptor beta chains share one sample of origin, sequenced in a study of response to subunit inactivated influenza vaccine. A single record per CDR3 protein comes from TCRdb applying MiXCR to the RT-PCR reads. The sample contains approximately 520,000 distinct CDR3 sequences, about 25% of which appear only once. Sequences were derived from CD4+ T cells sorted from PBMCs, sampled around 5 days after vaccination. The receptors were gathered from a man aged 45-65 years who received an inactivated influenza vaccine.

Ten or more counts support this clonotype. The V gene is TRBV10-3, the J gene TRBJ2-4; the match to TRBD1 covers 9 bases. The length of the CDR3 is 13 residues. The V and J ends lost 4 bases and 8 bases, in that order; junction bases with no gene match: 3. CDR1 is ENHRY, CDR2 SYGVKD, per germline. The CDR3 loop is CAISGQGGDIQYF. The CDR3 coding sequence is TGTGCCATCAGTGGACAGGGGGGGGACATTCAGTACTTC.

The chain recombines TRBV18 with TRBJ2-5; TRBD1 aligns across 7 bases. The germline V gene has CDR1 KGHSH and CDR2 LQKENI. This CDR3 has 16 residues. Trimming at V came to 3 bases and at J to 0 bases, leaving 7 bases not matched to a gene. For the CDR3, the DNA is TGTGCCAGCTCACCTGCGACAGGGCAGTACCAAGAGACCCAGTACTTC. Its protein is CASSPATGQYQETQYF. Full variable domain (rest looked up from reference TRBV18 and TRBJ2-5): NAGVMQNPRHLVRRRGQEARLRCSPMKGHSHVYWYRQLPEEGLKFMVYLQKENIIDESGMPKERFSAEFPKEGPSILRIQQVVRGDSAAYFCASSPATGQYQETQYFGPGTRLLVL.

This clonotype turned up a few times. V gene TRBV3-1 combines with J gene TRBJ2-2; tentative D call: TRBD1 (6 bases). Germline values: CDR1 LGHDT, CDR2 YNNKEL (reference sequence). Trimming stripped 5 bases from V and 2 bases from J, with 12 bases between. The length of the CDR3 is 15 residues. The CDR3 loop is CASSGWDTNTGELFF. In DNA form, the CDR3 reads TGTGCCAGCAGCGGCTGGGACACCAACACCGGGGAGCTGTTTTTT.

In this sample, this clonotype turned up a few times. This sequence joins TRBV5-1 and TRBJ1-2; D gene ambiguous. CDR1 SGHRS and CDR2 YFSETQ come from the germline V gene. Trimming stripped 5 bases from V and 4 bases from J, with 6 bases between. The CDR3 spans 11 residues. DNA of the CDR3: TGCGCCAGCAGTGATCCCTATGGCTACACCTTC. Translation gives CASSDPYGYTF.

The chain is built from TRBV11-2 and TRBJ1-3; no reliable D call. Germline V lookup: CDR1 SGHAT, CDR2 FQNNGV. With 1 base removed from V and 3 bases from J, the gap between germline ends came to 4 bases. The CDR3 has 13 residues. In DNA, the CDR3 is TGTGCCAGCAGCTTAGGTCGTGGAAACACCATATATTTT. Translating gives CASSLGRGNTIYF. Combining the CDR3 with reference TRBV11-2 and TRBJ1-3 gives the whole variable domain EAGVAQSPRYKIIEKRQSVAFWCNPISGHATLYWYQQILGQGPKLLIQFQNNGVVDDSQLPKDRFSAERLKGVDSTLKIQPAKLEDSAVYLCASSLGRGNTIYFGEGSWLTVV.

In its sample, this clonotype was seen a few times. The chain combines TRBV4-3 with TRBJ2-3, with TRBD1 as a possible D gene (6 bases). CDR3 size: 17 residues. V was trimmed by 1 base and J by 0 bases, leaving 14 bases between them. Germline V CDR1 and CDR2: LGHNA, YSLEER. Written as DNA, the CDR3 is TGCGCCAGCAGCCAAGCTTTAGGGACAATTAGCACAGATACGCAGTATTTT. It encodes CASSQALGTISTDTQYF.